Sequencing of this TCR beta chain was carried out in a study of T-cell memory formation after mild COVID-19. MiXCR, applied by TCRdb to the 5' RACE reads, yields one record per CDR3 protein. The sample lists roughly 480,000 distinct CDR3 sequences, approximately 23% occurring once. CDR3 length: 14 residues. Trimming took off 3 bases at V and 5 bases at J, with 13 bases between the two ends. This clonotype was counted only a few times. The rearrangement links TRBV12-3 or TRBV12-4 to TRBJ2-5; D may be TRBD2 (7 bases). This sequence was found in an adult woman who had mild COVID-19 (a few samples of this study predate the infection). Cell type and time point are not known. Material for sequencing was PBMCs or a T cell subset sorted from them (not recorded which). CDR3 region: CASSLSGGGETQYF. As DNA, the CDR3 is TGTGCCAGCAGTTTGTCGGGGGGCGGGGAGACCCAGTACTTC.